This T cell receptor beta chain was found in a study of glioma-infiltrating T cells after dendritic cell vaccination. Notes on the study in general: Complete blood and tumor specimen sets were limited to few patients.

Germline V gene lookup returns CDR1 SGHTA and CDR2 FQGNSA. The CDR3 extends over 13 amino acids. The V and J ends lost 1 base and 7 bases respectively, with 8 bases between them. Regarding time point: after dendritic cell vaccination, including at tumor progression/relapse. Isocitrate dehydrogenase mutation was absent in all glioblastoma patients. On this clone itself: Its target is not known.

The immunoSEQ assay amplified TCRB CDR3 from up to roughly 2 ug DNA. Produced via immunoSEQ multiplex PCR; TCRdb's table is partial and in-frame only. The repertoire holds over 75,000 clones, with 81% as singletons. V and J are TRBV7-2 and TRBJ1-5, with D possibly matching TRBD1 (6 bases). This TCR was sampled from a human donor with glioblastoma. The sequenced sample was blood, obtained after dendritic cell vaccination. The CDR3 is CASSLDGGQPQHF. In DNA form, the CDR3 reads TGTGCCAGCAGCTTAGATGGGGGCCAGCCCCAGCATTTT. Combining the CDR3 with reference TRBV7-2 and TRBJ1-5 gives the whole variable domain GAGVSQSPSNKVTEKGKDVELRCDPISGHTALYWYRQSLGQGLEFLIYFQGNSAPDKSGLPSDRFSAERTGGSVSTLTIQRTQQEDSAVYLCASSLDGGQPQHFGDGTRLSIL.